Below, 27 T cell receptor beta chains from the same sample are listed, as sequenced in a study of T cell responses to AZD1222 COVID-19 vaccine (TCRdb year 2021). The library was prepared using the immunoSEQ multiplex PCR assay. As stored in TCRdb, this immuneACCESS dataset retains in-frame rearrangements with V and J assigned. A fraction of the clones does not appear; measured against another copy, unresolved V genes explain less than half of the discrepancy, and the remainder lacks a known reason. The sample contains approximately 52,000 clones, roughly 86% of them found a single time. 2.7% of the sample is taken by the ten largest. The sample's time point label, decoded: about 28 days (+/-7) after the second vaccine dose. The starting material was peripheral blood, obtained 28 days after the second AZD1222 dose. Every receptor here comes from an adult who received the AZD1222 COVID-19 vaccine.

CDR3: CASSISTGTVETQYF. The CDR3, as DNA: TGTGCCAGTAGTATCTCTACCGGGACAGTGGAGACCCAGTACTTC. The chain employs TRBV19 and TRBJ2-5; 7 positions match TRBD1. Germline V lookup: CDR1 LNHDA, CDR2 SQIVND (reference sequence). V lost 3 bases, J lost 5 bases, and 9 bases stayed unmatched. The CDR3 is 15 residues long.

The rearrangement joins TRBV6-1 to TRBJ1-5; D might be TRBD1 (5 bases). V dropped 3 bases and J dropped 11 bases, with 14 bases sitting between them. This CDR3 contains 13 residues. Per the germline V gene, CDR1 is MNHNS and CDR2 is SASEGT. This CDR3 is CASSERGRGTQHF. In nucleotides, the CDR3 is TGTGCCAGCAGTGAGAGGGGCCGGGGAACCCAGCATTTT.

The genes are TRBV28 and TRBJ1-1, with TRBD1 as a possible D gene (6 bases). Trimming stripped 3 bases from V and 1 base from J, with 12 bases between. This CDR3 contains 15 residues. Per the germline V gene, CDR1 is MDHEN and CDR2 is SYDVKM. CDR3 sequence: CASSLARGRNTEAFF. CDR3 nucleotides: TGTGCCAGCAGTTTGGCGAGGGGGAGGAACACTGAAGCTTTCTTT.

The chain links TRBV30 to TRBJ1-1; D perhaps matches TRBD1 (5 bases). Per germline, CDR1 GTSNPN and CDR2 SVGIG (reference sequence). The CDR3 totals 15 residues. V dropped 0 bases and J dropped 1 base, with 12 bases sitting between them. CDR3 sequence (DNA): TGTGCCTGGAGTGTAAAGCGGGGGGGGAACACTGAAGCTTTCTTT. Protein: CAWSVKRGGNTEAFF.

The chain recombines TRBV24-1 with TRBJ2-1; 8 bases map to TRBD2. Looked up from germline, CDR1 is KGHDR and CDR2 is SFDVKD. This CDR3 has 18 amino acids. The ends lost 4 bases at V and 3 bases at J; junction bases unmatched: 13. In nucleotides, the CDR3 is TGTGCCACCAGTGACACCCTAACTAGCGGAGATTACTACAATGAGCAGTTCTTC. This gives the protein CATSDTLTSGDYYNEQFF.

This clone was picked up one time. V usage is TRBV7-9 and J usage is TRBJ2-1; tentatively, D is TRBD2 (6 bases). This CDR3 contains 11 residues. V was pared by 5 bases and J by 15 bases, with 14 bases between. The germline V gene has CDR1 SEHNR and CDR2 FQNEAQ (reference sequence). This CDR3 is CASSNNGLPFF. In DNA, the CDR3 is TGTGCCAGCAGCAACAACGGACTACCGTTCTTC.

The V and J genes are TRBV9 and TRBJ1-5; D is ambiguous. The germline CDR1 and CDR2 sequences are SGDLS and YYNGEE. The length of the CDR3 is 13 residues. The V end lost 4 bases, the J end lost 0 bases, and 5 bases lay between the germline ends. DNA of the CDR3: TGTGCCAGCAGCCCAGATAGCAATCAGCCCCAGCATTTT. Encoded protein: CASSPDSNQPQHF. Full variable domain (remainder filled in from reference TRBV9 and TRBJ1-5): DSGVTQTPKHLITATGQRVTLRCSPRSGDLSVYWYQQSLDQGLQFLIQYYNGEERAKGNILERFSAQQFPDLHSELNLSSLELGDSALYFCASSPDSNQPQHFGDGTRLSIL.

V usage is TRBV24-1 and J usage is TRBJ2-1; 7 bases fit TRBD2. The J segment lost 8 bases and the V segment lost 4 bases, leaving 13 bases of the junction unmatched. The germline CDR1 and CDR2 sequences are KGHDR and SFDVKD. The length of the CDR3 is 16 residues. The CDR3, as DNA: TGTGCCACCAGTGACCCGACTAGCTCCTGGGGGGATGAGCAGTTCTTC. It translates to CATSDPTSSWGDEQFF.

J is TRBJ1-5 and V is TRBV19, with 10 nucleotides matching TRBD1. CDR1 is LNHDA, CDR2 SQIVND, per germline (reference sequence). V trimming: 9 bases; J trimming: 6 bases; junction bases outside the gene matches: 8. The CDR3 covers 14 residues. The CDR3 DNA reads as TGTGCCAGCGAAACTGACAGGGGGCTTCAGCCCCAGCATTTT. Translation gives CASETDRGLQPQHF.

The chain employs TRBV10-3 and TRBJ2-1; D possibly uses TRBD1 or TRBD2 (5 bases each). Trimming removed 3 bases at V and 7 bases at J, with 16 bases between. This CDR3 region has 15 residues. From germline, CDR1 is ENHRY and CDR2 SYGVKD. The DNA of the CDR3 is TGTGCCATCAGTGACAAGGGGAGTCCAGGGAATGAGCAGTTCTTC. It yields the protein CAISDKGSPGNEQFF.

The rearrangement links TRBV7-9 to TRBJ2-7; D remains ambiguous. Germline assignment: CDR1 SEHNR and CDR2 FQNEAQ (reference sequence). V lost 0 bases to trimming and J lost 0 bases, with 3 bases between them. The CDR3 is 13 residues long. The CDR3 bases are TGTGCCAGCAGCTTAGCAGGCTCCTACGAGCAGTACTTC. Amino acid sequence: CASSLAGSYEQYF.

V and J are TRBV28 and TRBJ1-3; no reliable D call. Germline-derived CDR1 and CDR2 are MDHEN and SYDVKM. This CDR3 comprises 11 residues. The V gene lost 8 bases and the J gene lost 8 bases, with 10 bases spanning the gap. Written as DNA, the CDR3 is TGTGCCAGCGGGTTGCAAGACACCATATATTTT. Translation gives CASGLQDTIYF. Filled out from reference TRBV28 and TRBJ1-3, the complete variable domain reads DVKVTQSSRYLVKRTGEKVFLECVQDMDHENMFWYRQDPGLGLRLIYFSYDVKMKEKGDIPEGYSVSREKKERFSLILESASTNQTSMYLCASGLQDTIYFGEGSWLTVV.

A few counts support this clone. CDR3 in DNA: TGTGCCAGTAGGAGTCAGGGCCTGAACACTGAAGCTTTCTTT. Translating it yields CASRSQGLNTEAFF. The chain joins TRBV19 to TRBJ1-1; D perhaps matches TRBD1 (5 bases). CDR3 length equals 14 residues. Trimming stripped 6 bases from V and 0 bases from J, with 11 bases between. Germline V CDR1 and CDR2: LNHDA, SQIVND (reference sequence).

The rearrangement links TRBV9 to TRBJ2-2, with 8 bases matching TRBD2. The CDR3 runs 18 residues. The V gene's germline CDR1 is SGDLS and CDR2 YYNGEE. J gave up 4 bases and V 4 bases, and 15 bases lay outside the gene matches. DNA for the CDR3: TGTGCCAGCAGCTTGACGGGACTAGGACCTGGGGGCACCGGGGAGCTGTTTTTT. The encoded protein is CASSLTGLGPGGTGELFF.

V and J are TRBV12-3 or TRBV12-4 and TRBJ2-5; D possibly corresponds to TRBD1 (5 bases). This CDR3 comprises 13 residues. V lost 6 bases to trimming and J lost 9 bases, with 17 bases between them. CDR3 loop: CASSLGASEAQYF. The CDR3 bases are TGTGCCAGCAGCCTAGGGGCCTCCGAGGCCCAGTACTTC.

The chain couples TRBV5-5 to TRBJ1-2, with 7 bases that match TRBD1. Germline CDR1 reads SGHKS; CDR2 reads YYEKEE (reference sequence). There are 13 residues in the CDR3. V lost 4 bases and J lost 6; bases outside the gene matches: 6. The CDR3 reads CASSETGRDGYTF. The CDR3 bases are TGTGCCAGCAGCGAGACAGGGCGCGATGGCTACACCTTC.

The J gene is TRBJ2-3, the V gene TRBV19; either TRBD1 or TRBD2 may fit D (6 bases each). This CDR3 spans 14 amino acids. CDR1 and CDR2 from the germline V gene are LNHDA and SQIVND (reference sequence). The ends were cut back, 6 bases at V and 6 bases at J, with 16 bases in the middle. CDR3 protein: CASSTGGGTDTQYF. Written as DNA, the CDR3 is TGTGCCAGTAGCACCGGAGGGGGAACGGATACGCAGTATTTT.

The chain couples TRBV7-8 to TRBJ1-5; possibly TRBD1 for D (5 bases). The V end was cut by 5 bases, the J end by 4 bases, with 9 bases between. Germline CDR1 and CDR2: SGHVS and FQNEAQ. The CDR3 length is 13 residues. For the CDR3, the DNA is TGTGCCAGCAGCCCCGGGGCGAATCAGCCCCAGCATTTT. Translating it yields CASSPGANQPQHF.

The genes are TRBV28 and TRBJ2-7; no reliable D call. Germline V gene sequence: CDR1 MDHEN, CDR2 SYDVKM. V was clipped by 4 bases and J by 2 bases, with 9 bases between them. This CDR3 is built from 13 residues. The CDR3 DNA reads as TGTGCCAGCAGTTCGCAGTTCCCCTACGAGCAGTACTTC. This encodes CASSSQFPYEQYF.

About this clone: At one end the junction does not follow the germline gene, possibly because of a read error. This chain uses TRBV5-1 with TRBJ2-7; the D gene is possibly TRBD1 (5 bases). Germline V gene data show CDR1 as SGHRS and CDR2 as YFSETQ. This CDR3 contains 12 residues. CDR3 in DNA: TGCGCCAGCAGCTTGGGAAAGGGGCATCAGAGCTTC. This codes for CASSLGKGHQSF.

The chain recombines TRBV6-2 or TRBV6-3 with TRBJ1-2; TRBD1 aligns across 10 bases. Germline V gives CDR1 MNHEY, CDR2 SVGEGT. V was clipped by 6 bases and J by 2 bases; unmatched bases: 6. The CDR3 is 15 residues long. The CDR3 DNA reads as TGTGCCAGCAGATACCGACAGGGGGCCAACTATGGCTACACCTTC. Residues: CASRYRQGANYGYTF.

This clone was seen once. V gene TRBV3-1 (or the pseudogene TRBV3-2) combines with J gene TRBJ2-7, with D uncertain. Germline values: CDR1 LGHDT, CDR2 YNNKEL (reference sequence). The CDR3 loop spans 14 amino acids. Trimming shortened V by 0 bases and J by 7 bases, and 13 bases separated the two germline ends. DNA for the CDR3: TGTGCCAGCAGCCAAGATCGCAGGCCACAAGAGCAGTACTTC. Its protein is CASSQDRRPQEQYF.

The chain carries TRBV19 and TRBJ1-2, with 10 nucleotides matching TRBD1. V trimming: 4 bases; J trimming: 4 bases; junction bases outside the gene matches: 6. CDR1 LNHDA and CDR2 SQIVND come from the germline V gene (reference sequence). This CDR3 region has 15 residues. The chain's CDR3 is CASSTPGQGIYGYTF. The CDR3, as DNA: TGTGCCAGTAGTACACCGGGACAGGGGATCTATGGCTACACCTTC. Drawing the rest from reference TRBV19 and TRBJ1-2, the complete variable domain is DGGITQSPKYLFRKEGQNVTLSCEQNLNHDAMYWYRQDPGQGLRLIYYSQIVNDFQKGDIAEGYSVSREKKESFPLTVTSAQKNPTAFYLCASSTPGQGIYGYTFGSGTRLTVV.

The chain recombines TRBV4-1 with TRBJ2-3; TRBD2 is a possible D gene (5 bases). The length of the CDR3 is 16 residues. V dropped 1 base and J dropped 1 base, with 12 bases sitting between them. Germline V gene data show CDR1 as MGHRA and CDR2 as YSYEKL. The CDR3 bases are TGCGCCAGCAGCCAAGCGATGCTAGCCCGCACAGATACGCAGTATTTT. Protein product: CASSQAMLARTDTQYF.

The count of this clone is one. The chain couples TRBV28 to TRBJ2-7; possible D gene TRBD2, 6 bases. V lost 8 bases and J 3 bases, leaving 20 bases between the germline ends. CDR3 length equals 15 residues. Germline-derived CDR1 and CDR2 are MDHEN and SYDVKM. This CDR3 is CASGSPAGRFYEQYF. The CDR3 bases are TGTGCCAGCGGATCCCCGGCGGGACGATTCTACGAGCAGTACTTC.

The V gene is TRBV14, the J gene TRBJ1-1; 7 bases fit TRBD1. The J segment lost 6 bases and the V segment lost 1 base, leaving 8 bases of the junction unmatched. The CDR3 is made up of 15 amino acids. Germline CDR1 reads SGHDN; CDR2 reads FVKESK. CDR3 residues: CASSQVQGLSAEAFF. DNA for the CDR3: TGTGCCAGCAGCCAAGTACAGGGGCTGTCGGCTGAAGCTTTCTTT.

The rearrangement uses TRBV27 and TRBJ2-7; 8 nucleotides agree with TRBD2. V was pared by 4 bases and J by 2 bases, with 10 bases of the junction left unmatched. The CDR3 loop spans 16 amino acids. Germline assignment: CDR1 MNHEY and CDR2 SMNVEV (reference sequence). CDR3 DNA sequence: TGTGCCAGCAGTTCTTCCCTTGCGGGAGGAACCTACGAGCAGTACTTC. This translates into CASSSSLAGGTYEQYF.